Each of the 23 T cell receptor beta chains below was sequenced from the same sample in a study of Tregs in tolerant kidney transplant recipients. TCRdb keeps only in-frame clones here, not all; method: immunoSEQ multiplex PCR. Altogether about 78,000 clones are present, around 93% being singletons, with the ten largest covering 0.34%. The specimen was Tregs from blood, collected before the transplant. All receptors derive from a human donor who received a combined kidney and bone marrow transplant.

This rearrangement joins TRBV28 to TRBJ2-7, with D possibly being TRBD1 or TRBD2 (5 bases each). V shed 5 bases and J shed 2 bases, with 16 bases lying between them. The germline V gene encodes CDR1 MDHEN and CDR2 SYDVKM. The CDR3 contains 15 residues. The CDR3, as DNA: TGTGCCAGCAGTCCCCCGGGGCTTATGGCCTACGAGCAGTACTTC. This gives the protein CASSPPGLMAYEQYF.

The V call is TRBV27, the J call TRBJ2-7; 9 bases fit TRBD1. CDR1 is MNHEY, CDR2 SMNVEV, per germline (reference sequence). The junction had 4 bases not matched to a gene; V was cut back by 5 bases and J by 2 bases. The CDR3 has 14 residues. The CDR3 region has the DNA TGTGCCAGCAGTCCACGGGACAGGGCCTACGAGCAGTACTTC. Protein sequence: CASSPRDRAYEQYF.

V gene TRBV19 combines with J gene TRBJ2-5, with D uncertain. The CDR3 contains 13 residues. The germline V gene has CDR1 LNHDA and CDR2 SQIVND (reference sequence). V was cut by 6 bases and J by 2 bases, with 10 bases left in between. CDR3 nucleotides: TGTGCCAGTAGGGATCAGCAACAAGAGACCCAGTACTTC. It translates to CASRDQQQETQYF. Full variable domain (rest looked up from reference TRBV19 and TRBJ2-5): DGGITQSPKYLFRKEGQNVTLSCEQNLNHDAMYWYRQDPGQGLRLIYYSQIVNDFQKGDIAEGYSVSREKKESFPLTVTSAQKNPTAFYLCASRDQQQETQYFGPGTRLLVL.

V gene TRBV6-5 combines with J gene TRBJ1-5; D ambiguous. This CDR3 spans 14 amino acids. Trimming stripped 2 bases from V and 5 bases from J, with 10 bases between. Germline loops: CDR1 MNHEY, CDR2 SVGAGI. The CDR3 reads CASSYERYDQPQHF. CDR3 sequence (DNA): TGTGCCAGCAGTTACGAAAGGTATGATCAGCCCCAGCATTTT.

The rearrangement links TRBV28 to TRBJ2-5; maybe TRBD1 (6 bases). Germline CDR1 and CDR2: MDHEN and SYDVKM. Between the trimmed V and J ends, which lost 5 bases and 5 bases, there was a span of 18 bases. The CDR3 loop spans 15 amino acids. The CDR3, as DNA: TGTGCCAGCAGTCTGACAGGTCCCGAAGGGGAGACCCAGTACTTC. It translates to CASSLTGPEGETQYF.

The rearrangement links TRBV11-2 to TRBJ2-5, with 7 bases lining up with TRBD2. V dropped 0 bases and J dropped 5; count of bases not matched to a gene: 6. The CDR3 length is 15 residues. CDR1 and CDR2 (germline): SGHAT, FQNNGV. In DNA, the CDR3 is TGTGCCAGCAGCTTAGAGGGCGGGAGTAGGGAGACCCAGTACTTC. It encodes CASSLEGGSRETQYF.

The chain links TRBV18 to TRBJ2-1; either TRBD1 or TRBD2 may fit D (7 bases each). Germline CDR1 KGHSH, CDR2 LQKENI. There are 18 residues in the CDR3. V lost 0 bases and J lost 8, with 23 bases in between. CDR3 sequence reads: CASSPPGLRGAQGDEQFF. The CDR3 nucleotides are TGTGCCAGCTCACCACCGGGGTTACGGGGGGCCCAGGGGGATGAGCAGTTCTTC.

The V call is TRBV5-6, the J call TRBJ2-5; unclear D gene. This CDR3 contains 14 residues. With 0 bases removed from V and 2 bases from J, the gap between germline ends came to 8 bases. Germline V lookup: CDR1 SGHDT, CDR2 YYEEEE. The CDR3 DNA follows: TGTGCCAGCAGCTTGGAAGGGCGTCAAGAGACCCAGTACTTC. Its protein is CASSLEGRQETQYF.

The chain combines TRBV19 with TRBJ1-5; TRBD1 is a possible D gene (6 bases). Germline CDR1 LNHDA, CDR2 SQIVND (reference sequence). The CDR3 is 15 amino acids. Trimming left V 3 bases short and J 0 bases short, with 9 bases between. In DNA, the CDR3 is TGTGCCAGTAGTATCCTACAGGGTAGCAATCAGCCCCAGCATTTT. Translating gives CASSILQGSNQPQHF. Complete variable domain (other parts from reference TRBV19 and TRBJ1-5): DGGITQSPKYLFRKEGQNVTLSCEQNLNHDAMYWYRQDPGQGLRLIYYSQIVNDFQKGDIAEGYSVSREKKESFPLTVTSAQKNPTAFYLCASSILQGSNQPQHFGDGTRLSIL.

The rearrangement joins TRBV6-5 to TRBJ2-7; D tentatively fits TRBD1 or TRBD2 (5 bases each). The CDR3 runs 14 residues. The germline CDR1 and CDR2 sequences are MNHEY and SVGAGI. Trimming took 7 bases from V and 6 from J, leaving 19 bases between them. CDR3 in DNA: TGTGCCAGCAACTTACAGAGGGGTAGGGTCGAGCAGTACTTC. Encoded protein: CASNLQRGRVEQYF.

This clone has just one count. V and J are TRBV7-9 and TRBJ1-1; the D is unclear. Trimming took off 2 bases at V and 7 bases at J, with 11 bases between the two ends. The CDR3 is 13 residues long. From germline, CDR1 is SEHNR and CDR2 FQNEAQ (reference sequence). CDR3 nucleotides: TGTGCCAGCAGCTTAACGCCTGGGATTGAAGCTTTCTTT. Protein: CASSLTPGIEAFF.

This clone occurred a few times. The chain carries TRBV28 and TRBJ2-5; 11 bases agree with TRBD2. V dropped 2 bases and J dropped 3; count of bases not matched to a gene: 5. Germline lookup yields CDR1 MDHEN and CDR2 SYDVKM. The CDR3 totals 16 residues. CDR3: CASSLTSGLAEETQYF. The CDR3 DNA follows: TGTGCCAGCAGTTTAACCTCGGGACTAGCGGAAGAGACCCAGTACTTC.

The rearrangement uses TRBV27 and TRBJ2-7, with TRBD2 matching over 7 bases. The CDR3 is 16 residues long. Germline assignment: CDR1 MNHEY and CDR2 SMNVEV (reference sequence). The J segment lost 2 bases and the V segment lost 4 bases, leaving 11 bases of the junction unmatched. Written as DNA, the CDR3 is TGTGCCAGCAGTTACCTAGCGGCCCTTTCTCCCTACGAGCAGTACTTC. It codes for CASSYLAALSPYEQYF.

The chain employs TRBV6-5 and TRBJ2-6; TRBD2 might be the D (5 bases). V lost 6 bases and J lost 1, with 7 bases in between. Germline assignment: CDR1 MNHEY and CDR2 SVGAGI. The CDR3 loop spans 14 amino acids. CDR3 loop: CASSRESGANVLTF. In nucleotides, the CDR3 is TGTGCCAGCAGCCGGGAATCTGGGGCCAACGTCCTGACTTTC.

J is TRBJ1-2 and V is TRBV6-1; 10 positions match TRBD1. V dropped 4 bases and J dropped 4; count of bases not matched to a gene: 18. Germline CDR1 MNHNS, CDR2 SASEGT. The CDR3 is 19 amino acids. This CDR3 reads CASSGSPGQGSKVGYGYTF. The DNA of the CDR3 is TGTGCCAGCAGTGGCAGTCCGGGACAGGGGTCGAAAGTCGGCTATGGCTACACCTTC.

V gene TRBV7-9 combines with J gene TRBJ2-7, with 8 bases aligning to TRBD2. The CDR3 is 14 residues long. The germline gives CDR1 SEHNR, CDR2 FQNEAQ (reference sequence). Unmatched junction bases numbered 4, after V lost 3 bases and J lost 3 bases. For the CDR3, the DNA is TGTGCCAGCAGCTTTTTAACTAGCGGCTACGAGCAGTACTTC. As protein: CASSFLTSGYEQYF.

For the CDR3, the DNA is TGCGCCAGCAGCCCCGGCCTAGCGGGCTTTTTTTCCGGGGAGCTGTTTTTT. Translation gives CASSPGLAGFFSGELFF. The rearrangement links TRBV4-1 to TRBJ2-2; the match to TRBD2 covers 8 bases. The germline gives CDR1 MGHRA, CDR2 YSYEKL. The CDR3 is 17 amino acids. V shed 4 bases and J 6 bases; nucleotides not matched to a gene: 13.

This sequence joins TRBV7-2 and TRBJ2-3; D is perhaps TRBD2 (6 bases). This CDR3 is 15 amino acids long. Germline CDR1 reads SGHTA; CDR2 reads FQGNSA. V was trimmed by 4 bases and J by 5 bases, leaving 16 bases between them. Here the CDR3 reads CASSSIAGRIDTQYF. In DNA, the CDR3 is TGTGCCAGCAGCTCTATCGCGGGACGAATAGATACGCAGTATTTT.

The chain uses TRBV5-1 and TRBJ1-5, with a possible D match to TRBD1 (5 bases). Trimming stripped 4 bases from V and 6 bases from J, with 17 bases between. Germline-derived CDR1 and CDR2 are SGHRS and YFSETQ. This CDR3 contains 15 residues. CDR3 protein: CASSADGGPFQPQHF. In DNA form, the CDR3 reads TGCGCCAGCAGCGCGGACGGGGGACCTTTTCAGCCCCAGCATTTT. Based on the CDR3 plus reference TRBV5-1 and TRBJ1-5, the full variable domain is KAGVTQTPRYLIKTRGQQVTLSCSPISGHRSVSWYQQTPGQGLQFLFEYFSETQRNKGNFPGRFSGRQFSNSRSEMNVSTLELGDSALYLCASSADGGPFQPQHFGDGTRLSIL.

This chain uses TRBV7-6 with TRBJ1-5; D gene ambiguous. Germline assignment: CDR1 SGHVS and CDR2 FNYEAQ. Trimming left V 1 base short and J 6 bases short, with 7 bases between. The CDR3 has 13 residues. In nucleotides, the CDR3 is TGTGCCAGCAGCTTAGGGTCGGGTCAGCCCCAGCATTTT. It codes for CASSLGSGQPQHF.

The chain combines TRBV7-2 with TRBJ2-7; TRBD2 aligns across 7 bases. Per the germline V gene, CDR1 is SGHTA and CDR2 is FQGNSA. Trimming removed 5 bases from V and 6 bases from J; junction bases left unmatched: 7. This CDR3 comprises 13 residues. The CDR3 coding sequence is TGTGCCAGCAGCCTGGCGGGGGAGGGCGAGCAGTACTTC. It specifies CASSLAGEGEQYF.

This clone was detected only once. The genes are TRBV4-3 and TRBJ1-3; 7 bases map to TRBD1. Germline-derived CDR1 and CDR2 are LGHNA and YSLEER. V lost 0 bases, J lost 4 bases, and 3 bases stayed unmatched. The CDR3 runs to 15 residues. The CDR3 DNA sequence: TGCGCCAGCAGCCAAGATAGGGGGCCCGGAAACACCATATATTTT. It yields the protein CASSQDRGPGNTIYF.

This chain joins TRBV21-1 and TRBJ2-5; the tabulated D call, TRBD2, remains unverified against the DNA. TRBV21-1 represents a pseudogene. The CDR3 sequence is 16 residues long. CDR3 in DNA: TGTGCCAGCAGCACCCTAACTAGCGGGAGCTGGGAGACCCAGTACTTC. Protein: CASSTLTSGSWETQYF.